The 20 T cell receptor beta chains below come from one sample, sequenced in a study of T cell repertoires in cytomegalovirus infection. TCRdb reprocessed the reads with MiXCR, giving one entry per CDR3 protein. In the table there are just under 550,000 distinct CDR3 sequences, roughly 29% of which are singletons. Sequences were obtained from PBMCs. All receptors derive from a human donor in good health (CMV status not recorded). Some clones in this sample may be carry-over from other donors' samples.

The rearrangement links TRBV5-4 to TRBJ2-1; either TRBD1 or TRBD2 may supply D (5 bases each). Trimming took 0 bases from V and 7 from J, leaving 23 bases between them. Germline CDR1 SGHNT, CDR2 YYREEE (reference sequence). The CDR3 is made up of 18 amino acids. CDR3 amino acids: CASSLVGQGSAWGNEQFF. The CDR3 DNA follows: TGTGCCAGCAGCTTGGTCGGGCAGGGTTCAGCTTGGGGGAATGAGCAGTTCTTC.

V gene TRBV6-8 combines with J gene TRBJ2-5; the match to TRBD2 covers 12 bases. This CDR3 spans 17 amino acids. V trimming: 1 base; J trimming: 2 bases; junction bases outside the gene matches: 5. From germline, CDR1 is MNHGY and CDR2 SAAAGT. The CDR3 coding sequence is TGTGCCAGCAGTTACTACAGAGGACTAGCGGGACAAGAGACCCAGTACTTC. Its translation: CASSYYRGLAGQETQYF.

This chain links TRBV2 with TRBJ2-1, with no clear D. Germline V gives CDR1 SNHLY, CDR2 FYNNEI. Trimming left V 3 bases short and J 8 bases short, with 11 bases between. There are 13 residues in the CDR3. The CDR3 here is CASSEAFVHEQFF. For the CDR3, the DNA is TGTGCCAGCAGTGAGGCCTTTGTCCATGAGCAGTTCTTC.

The table lists this clonotype with many counts. The rearrangement links TRBV7-2 to TRBJ1-1; D perhaps matches TRBD1 (5 bases). V lost 3 bases and J 11 bases, leaving 19 bases between the germline ends. The germline CDR1 and CDR2 sequences are SGHTA and FQGNSA. CDR3 length: 14 amino acids. The CDR3 region has the DNA TGTGCCAGCAGCTTGTCTCCCAGGGCGGCCGAGGCTTTCTTT. This gives the protein CASSLSPRAAEAFF.

The chain uses TRBV28 and TRBJ1-1; tentative D call: TRBD1 (6 bases). The CDR3 extends over 13 amino acids. Germline lookup yields CDR1 MDHEN and CDR2 SYDVKM. V was clipped by 4 bases and J by 6 bases, with 12 bases between them. CDR3 sequence reads: CASSSTTGSEAFF. For the CDR3, the DNA is TGTGCCAGCAGTTCCACGACAGGTTCTGAAGCTTTCTTT. Full variable domain (missing parts from reference TRBV28 and TRBJ1-1): DVKVTQSSRYLVKRTGEKVFLECVQDMDHENMFWYRQDPGLGLRLIYFSYDVKMKEKGDIPEGYSVSREKKERFSLILESASTNQTSMYLCASSSTTGSEAFFGQGTRLTVV.

In the case of this clonotype: Likely a read error: the CDR3 ends without its conserved phenylalanine or tryptophan. No DNA is shown, since the ends of the CDR3 on it are uncertain; the CDR3 is the one TCRdb lists. The chain uses TRBV2 and TRBJ1-2; the table's D gene call, TRBD1, was not cross checked with the DNA. From germline, CDR1 is SNHLY and CDR2 FYNNEI. The CDR3 totals 11 residues, both ends included. CDR3: CASSEARDIRS.

This clonotype was detected ten times or more. This rearrangement joins TRBV7-9 to TRBJ2-1; D is perhaps TRBD1 or TRBD2 (7 bases each). Germline V gene lookup returns CDR1 SEHNR and CDR2 FQNEAQ (reference sequence). The V and J ends lost 2 bases and 6 bases respectively, with 20 bases between them. CDR3 length equals 17 residues. The CDR3 DNA reads as TGTGCCAGCAGCTTATACGGGCGGGCAGGGGGGGGCAATGAGCAGTTCTTC. Translated, it gives CASSLYGRAGGGNEQFF.

The gene calls are TRBV7-9 and TRBJ1-2; 9 nucleotides line up with TRBD1. The CDR3 length is 13 residues. J lost 12 bases, V lost 5 bases, and 10 bases had no gene match. The germline gives CDR1 SEHNR, CDR2 FQNEAQ (reference sequence). The CDR3 reads CASSPRGTGNNTF. The CDR3 nucleotides are TGTGCCAGCAGCCCACGAGGGACAGGGAACAACACCTTC.

The rearrangement links TRBV5-1 to TRBJ2-1; the D is unclear. CDR1 SGHRS and CDR2 YFSETQ come from the germline V gene. The CDR3 length is 17 residues. Trimming removed 1 base at V and 4 bases at J, with 18 bases between. The CDR3 DNA follows: TGCGCCAGCAGCTTGCCAGAATCCTCTGACCCTTACAATGAGCAGTTCTTC. Translation: CASSLPESSDPYNEQFF.

This clonotype was detected only a few times. The V call is TRBV20-1, the J call TRBJ2-7; TRBD1 matches 7 bases. This CDR3 is 13 amino acids long. V was pared by 4 bases and J by 0 bases, with 3 bases of the junction left unmatched. Germline lookup yields CDR1 DFQATT and CDR2 SNEGSKA (reference sequence). The chain's CDR3 is CSAMTGSSYEQYV. CDR3 sequence (DNA): TGCAGTGCTATGACAGGGAGCTCCTACGAGCAGTACGTC.

V gene TRBV4-1 combines with J gene TRBJ1-3, with 11 bases matching TRBD1. The length of the CDR3 is 17 residues. J gave up 2 bases and V 4 bases, and 7 bases lay outside the gene matches. Germline V CDR1 and CDR2: MGHRA, YSYEKL. For the CDR3, the DNA is TGCGCCAGCAGCCGAACCGGGACAGGGGGAGCTGGAAACACCATATATTTT. It translates to CASSRTGTGGAGNTIYF.

The J gene is TRBJ2-3, the V gene TRBV7-9, with D perhaps matching TRBD2 (5 bases). Germline V CDR1 and CDR2: SEHNR, FQNEAQ (reference sequence). V dropped 5 bases and J dropped 6 bases, with 9 bases sitting between them. The CDR3 covers 12 residues. The DNA of the CDR3 is TGTGCCAGCAGCGGAACGGGGGATACGCAGTATTTT. Its protein product is CASSGTGDTQYF.

The chain links TRBV25-1 to TRBJ2-1; D not certain. This CDR3 has 14 residues. The V gene lost 2 bases and the J gene lost 6 bases, with 11 bases spanning the gap. The V gene's germline CDR1 is MGHDK and CDR2 SYGVNS. CDR3 in amino acids: CASSEGEFTNEQFF. The CDR3, as DNA: TGTGCCAGCAGTGAAGGGGAATTTACCAATGAGCAGTTCTTC.

This clonotype was picked up a small number of times. This CDR3 is CASSSLQVGTEAFF. For the CDR3, the DNA is TGTGCCAGCAGCTCCCTCCAGGTGGGCACTGAAGCTTTCTTT. V and J are TRBV14 and TRBJ1-1; D uncertain. Looked up from germline, CDR1 is SGHDN and CDR2 is FVKESK. V shed 5 bases and J shed 4 bases, with 14 bases lying between them. The length of the CDR3 is 14 residues.

This clonotype was counted a few times. The chain employs TRBV19 and TRBJ2-1, with D perhaps TRBD2 (6 bases). This CDR3 region has 16 residues. CDR1 is LNHDA, CDR2 SQIVND, per germline (reference sequence). V was shortened by 0 bases and J by 0 bases, with 9 bases between the two germline ends. CDR3 coding DNA: TGTGCCAGTAGTATAGATTACGGGAGCTCCTACAATGAGCAGTTCTTC. This gives the protein CASSIDYGSSYNEQFF. Supplemented by reference TRBV19 and TRBJ2-1, the full variable domain reads DGGITQSPKYLFRKEGQNVTLSCEQNLNHDAMYWYRQDPGQGLRLIYYSQIVNDFQKGDIAEGYSVSREKKESFPLTVTSAQKNPTAFYLCASSIDYGSSYNEQFFGPGTRLTVL.

A few counts support this clonotype. The chain couples TRBV20-1 to TRBJ1-2; the match to TRBD1 covers 9 bases. The trim removed 5 bases at V and 3 bases at J, leaving 4 bases unmatched. Germline V gene data show CDR1 as DFQATT and CDR2 as SNEGSKA (reference sequence). The CDR3 length is 13 residues. For the CDR3, the DNA is TGCAGTGCTGGGACAGGGAAAGACTATGGCTACACCTTC. It yields the protein CSAGTGKDYGYTF.

The V gene is TRBV28, the J gene TRBJ1-4, with TRBD1 matching 8 bases. The CDR3 runs to 15 residues. Germline V gives CDR1 MDHEN, CDR2 SYDVKM. V gave up 5 bases and J gave up 7 bases; unmatched junction bases: 9. CDR3 loop: CASSSSDRVGEKLFF. CDR3 nucleotide sequence: TGTGCCAGCAGTAGCTCGGACAGGGTCGGTGAAAAACTGTTTTTT.

This clonotype was detected ten times or more. The J gene is TRBJ1-1, the V gene TRBV7-3; D unresolved. Germline loops: CDR1 SGHTA, CDR2 FQGTGA. The CDR3 spans 13 residues. Trimming cost V 4 bases and J 2 bases, with 8 bases left between them. This CDR3 reads CASSSDFNTEAFF. The CDR3, as DNA: TGTGCCAGCAGCTCAGACTTTAACACTGAAGCTTTCTTT. Complete variable domain (other parts from reference TRBV7-3 and TRBJ1-1): GAGVSQTPSNKVTEKGKYVELRCDPISGHTALYWYRQSLGQGPEFLIYFQGTGAADDSGLPNDRFFAVRPEGSVSTLKIQRTERGDSAVYLCASSSDFNTEAFFGQGTRLTVV.

In its sample, this clonotype was seen many times. The chain carries TRBV20-1 and TRBJ2-3; D gene ambiguous. The CDR3 covers 14 residues. V lost 3 bases and J 1 base, leaving 11 bases between the germline ends. The germline CDR1 and CDR2 sequences are DFQATT and SNEGSKA (reference sequence). CDR3 nucleotides: TGCAGTGCTAGTCTCAATCCGGGCACAGATACGCAGTATTTT. This sequence encodes CSASLNPGTDTQYF.

This clonotype was detected only a few times. The chain combines TRBV6-5 with TRBJ1-1; weak D call: TRBD1 (6 bases). Germline CDR1 and CDR2: MNHEY and SVGAGI. The length of the CDR3 is 13 residues. Trimming removed 7 bases from V and 1 base from J, with 10 bases in between. CDR3 sequence (DNA): TGTGCCAGCAAGGGGGGTACGAACACTGAAGCTTTCTTT. Protein product: CASKGGTNTEAFF.